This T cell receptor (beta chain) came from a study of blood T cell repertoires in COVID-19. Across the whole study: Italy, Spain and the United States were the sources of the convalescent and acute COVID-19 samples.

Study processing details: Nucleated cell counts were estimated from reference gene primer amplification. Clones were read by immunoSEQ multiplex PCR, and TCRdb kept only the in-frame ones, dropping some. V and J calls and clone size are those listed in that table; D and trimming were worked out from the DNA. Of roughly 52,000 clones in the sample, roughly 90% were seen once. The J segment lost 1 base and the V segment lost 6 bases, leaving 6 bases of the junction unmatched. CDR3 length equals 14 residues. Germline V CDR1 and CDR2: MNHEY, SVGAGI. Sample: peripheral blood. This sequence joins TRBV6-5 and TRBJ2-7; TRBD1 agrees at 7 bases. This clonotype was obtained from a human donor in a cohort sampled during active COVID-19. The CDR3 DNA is TGTGCCAGCAGCTTACGGGGACAGTCCTACGAGCAGTACTTC. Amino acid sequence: CASSLRGQSYEQYF.